These 10 T cell receptor beta chains came from one sample sequenced in a study of cytomegalovirus exposure and HLA in healthy donors. Sequenced by immunoSEQ multiplex PCR; TCRdb stores in-frame clones only, minus some. The table includes about 73,000 clones, 85% to 95% detected once. The material sequenced was PBMCs. Receptor source: a man younger than 35 in good health and CMV-seronegative.

The chain has TRBV19 and TRBJ2-3; a possible D gene is TRBD2 (7 bases). Germline V gene data show CDR1 as LNHDA and CDR2 as SQIVND (reference sequence). V lost 7 bases, J lost 1 base, and 15 bases lay in between. The CDR3 sequence is 15 residues long. CDR3 in DNA: TGTGCCAGTACCAGCCGGGGGGCTCGCACAGATACGCAGTATTTT. Encoded protein: CASTSRGARTDTQYF.

This clone was detected only once. The chain is built from TRBV6-6 and TRBJ2-3, with D possibly TRBD2 on 6 matching bases. Trimming cost V 7 bases and J 1 base, with 12 bases left between them. The germline V gene has CDR1 MNHNY and CDR2 SVGAGI (reference sequence). The CDR3 covers 14 residues. CDR3 in DNA: TGTGCCAGCACCGTAGGACTACGCACAGATACGCAGTATTTT. Amino acid sequence: CASTVGLRTDTQYF.

A single count supports this clone. DNA of the CDR3: TGTGCCAGCAGCAGGGACAGCACTGAAGCTTTCTTT. Translated, it gives CASSRDSTEAFF. The rearrangement joins TRBV6-5 to TRBJ1-1; 7 positions agree with TRBD1. CDR1 is MNHEY and CDR2 is SVGAGI in the germline V gene. The CDR3 has 12 amino acids. V was pared by 6 bases and J by 4 bases, with 2 bases of the junction left unmatched.

V and J are TRBV5-4 and TRBJ1-4, with TRBD1 matching over 8 bases. J was trimmed by 5 bases and V by 2 bases; bases with no gene match: 2. The germline V gene has CDR1 SGHNT and CDR2 YYREEE (reference sequence). This CDR3 contains 14 residues. This chain's CDR3 is CASSLDRGNEKLFF. As DNA, the CDR3 is TGTGCCAGCAGCTTAGACAGGGGCAATGAAAAACTGTTTTTT.

This chain connects TRBV7-8 to TRBJ2-1; a possible D gene is TRBD2 (6 bases). This CDR3 has 14 amino acids. V shed 5 bases and J shed 0 bases, with 8 bases lying between them. Germline assignment: CDR1 SGHVS and CDR2 FQNEAQ. The CDR3 nucleotides are TGTGCCAGCAGCGGGAGGAGCTCCTACAATGAGCAGTTCTTC. It yields the protein CASSGRSSYNEQFF.

The gene calls are TRBV7-8 and TRBJ1-1; D gene ambiguous. Germline assignment: CDR1 SGHVS and CDR2 FQNEAQ. This CDR3 has 16 residues. Trimming removed 4 bases from V and 0 bases from J, with 15 bases in between. The CDR3 DNA sequence: TGTGCCAGCAGCTCGGGGAGTGCACCGATGAACACTGAAGCTTTCTTT. Amino acids: CASSSGSAPMNTEAFF.

In this sample, this clone turned up once. The chain has TRBV7-2 and TRBJ2-7; possible D gene TRBD2, 5 bases. The CDR3 has 15 amino acids. Trimming pared 1 base from V and 2 bases from J, leaving 12 bases between. Germline CDR1 reads SGHTA; CDR2 reads FQGNSA. CDR3: CASSLGASSAYEQYF. The CDR3, as DNA: TGTGCCAGCAGCTTAGGGGCTAGCAGCGCCTACGAGCAGTACTTC.

The chain links TRBV10-3 to TRBJ1-5; the D gene is possibly TRBD1 (5 bases). CDR3 length: 15 amino acids. In germline, CDR1 is ENHRY, CDR2 SYGVKD. Trimming pared 0 bases from V and 5 bases from J, leaving 11 bases between. The CDR3 region is CAISESQGGDQPQHF. The CDR3 DNA is TGTGCCATCAGTGAGTCCCAGGGAGGTGATCAGCCCCAGCATTTT.

The V and J genes are TRBV7-8 and TRBJ1-5, with D perhaps TRBD1 (5 bases). CDR1 and CDR2 (germline): SGHVS, FQNEAQ. The ends were cut back, 1 base at V and 3 bases at J, with 13 bases in the middle. This CDR3 spans 16 amino acids. CDR3 bases: TGTGCCAGCAGCTTAGATAGTGGACACCCCAATCAGCCCCAGCATTTT. Its translation is CASSLDSGHPNQPQHF.

The rearrangement links TRBV30 to TRBJ2-5; tentatively, D is TRBD1 (5 bases). The CDR3 consists of 12 residues. CDR1 and CDR2 from the germline V gene are GTSNPN and SVGIG (reference sequence). V lost 1 base and J 7 bases, leaving 10 bases between the germline ends. The CDR3 coding sequence is TGTGCCTGGAGTGGGACAAAGACGACCCAGTACTTC. Translation gives CAWSGTKTTQYF.